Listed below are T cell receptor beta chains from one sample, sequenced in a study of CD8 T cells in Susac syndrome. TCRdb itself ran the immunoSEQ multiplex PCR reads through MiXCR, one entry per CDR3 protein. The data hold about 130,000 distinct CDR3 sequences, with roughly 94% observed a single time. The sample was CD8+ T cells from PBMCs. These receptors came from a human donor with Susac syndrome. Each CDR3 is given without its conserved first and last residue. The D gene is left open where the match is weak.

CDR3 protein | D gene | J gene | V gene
AWSGIRVEEGAGGTYEQY | TRBD2 | TRBJ2-7 | TRBV30
ASSPPGQPATEAF | . | TRBJ1-1 | TRBV28
ASSGGYGYT | . | TRBJ1-2 | TRBV6-4
ASSQDSQPGTGELF | . | TRBJ2-2 | TRBV3-1
ASSIGGTSPYEQY | . | TRBJ2-7 | TRBV19
ASSQSPGQNTEAF | . | TRBJ1-1 | TRBV13
ATAGTGNTQY | . | TRBJ2-3 | TRBV24-1
ASDRGLVNTEAF | . | TRBJ1-1 | TRBV28
SVGARQHAYEQY | . | TRBJ2-7 | TRBV29-1
SARHPIIGAYNEQF | . | TRBJ2-1 | TRBV20-1
ASSPDGLAGAYNEQF | TRBD2 | TRBJ2-1 | TRBV4-1
ASSPGLGEQF | TRBD2 | TRBJ2-1 | TRBV3-1
ASSSQIASEQY | . | TRBJ2-7 | TRBV5-4
ASSFRDGTGELF | . | TRBJ2-2 | TRBV11-3
ASSQGGDGSYEQY | . | TRBJ2-7 | TRBV3-1
ASGLGLAVGELF | TRBD2 | TRBJ2-2 | TRBV12-5
ASTPQFVIETQY | . | TRBJ2-5 | TRBV5-1
SARDPGSTGELF | . | TRBJ2-2 | TRBV20-1
ASSQDGLQY | . | TRBJ2-4 | TRBV4-1
ASGVGSGETQY | . | TRBJ2-5 | TRBV12-5
ASSPGLAGGPVSTDTQY | TRBD2 | TRBJ2-3 | TRBV13
ASTPGTGANEQF | TRBD1 | TRBJ2-1 | TRBV4-1
ASSQEAGDNEQF | TRBD2 | TRBJ2-1 | TRBV4-1
ASTKSGELF | . | TRBJ2-2 | TRBV12-3/TRBV12-4
ASGFSSGTDTQY | . | TRBJ2-3 | TRBV27
ASKTGVTTEAF | TRBD1 | TRBJ1-1 | TRBV27
ASSQSRTSSEQY | TRBD2 | TRBJ2-7 | TRBV6-2/TRBV6-3
ASSLGSGVGEQY | . | TRBJ2-7 | TRBV12-3/TRBV12-4
ASTPGSGANVLT | . | TRBJ2-6 | TRBV4-1
ASSSGNRVYEQY | . | TRBJ2-7 | TRBV7-9
SARDRVNAEAF | . | TRBJ1-1 | TRBV20-1
ASSPLERSYTGELF | . | TRBJ2-2 | TRBV11-2
ATSDLSGRFVGELF | TRBD2 | TRBJ2-2 | TRBV24-1
ASSLNGGDTIY | . | TRBJ1-3 | TRBV5-1
ASSLRPRDRGFYEQY | TRBD1 | TRBJ2-7 | TRBV27
ASSLFAVSTDTQY | . | TRBJ2-3 | TRBV27
SVEGGSYNEQF | . | TRBJ2-1 | TRBV29-1
ASSPVEDTQY | . | TRBJ2-3 | TRBV7-2
ASSELAGLVRNEQF | TRBD2 | TRBJ2-1 | TRBV6-1
ATSDPGLEQF | . | TRBJ2-1 | TRBV24-1
ASSLERQREQY | . | TRBJ2-7 | TRBV5-4
SLQGGLNTEAF | . | TRBJ1-1 | TRBV29-1
SAEDNEQF | . | TRBJ2-1 | TRBV29-1
ASSVVDRGRIPNYGYT | . | TRBJ1-2 | TRBV9
ASSTGTDRDEQY | TRBD1 | TRBJ2-7 | TRBV6-5
ASSRVGSSLDTQY | . | TRBJ2-3 | TRBV3-1
SVEDKDRTSGRGYNEQF | TRBD2 | TRBJ2-1 | TRBV29-1
ASSQEPGLDYFEQY | TRBD2 | TRBJ2-7 | TRBV4-2
SAGDQPQH | . | TRBJ1-5 | TRBV20-1